One sample yielded the 3 T cell receptor beta chains listed below, sequenced in a study (dated by TCRdb to 2013 to 2016). Cells that were CD4+CD25+CD127-/low were isolated as Tregs. Library creation used 5' RACE. Sequencing instrument: Illumina MiSeq. TCRdb applied fastp at Q25 and MiXCR to the public reads, then kept only in-frame beta chains. Rows matching on CDR3 protein sequence are summarized as one entry with the most common DNA and genes. The sample table holds approximately 58,000 distinct CDR3 sequences, of which less than 30% were seen once. Roughly 2.2% of the sample is taken by the ten largest. Sequenced material: tumor-infiltrating Tregs sorted from the breast tumor. Receptor source: a female donor with breast cancer.

This clonotype has at least ten counts. The V gene is TRBV20-1, the J gene TRBJ2-3; possible D gene TRBD2, 5 bases. The CDR3 is 14 amino acids. V lost 0 bases to trimming and J lost 1 base, with 8 bases between them. CDR1 and CDR2 from the germline V gene are DFQATT and SNEGSKA (reference sequence). CDR3: CSARDWRGTDTQYF. In DNA form, the CDR3 reads TGCAGTGCTAGAGATTGGCGGGGCACAGATACGCAGTATTTT.

This clonotype was counted only a few times. V usage is TRBV7-9 and J usage is TRBJ1-1; D gene ambiguous. Germline CDR1 SEHNR, CDR2 FQNEAQ (reference sequence). The CDR3 runs 15 residues. Trimming took off 3 bases at V and 0 bases at J, with 11 bases between the two ends. Here the CDR3 reads CASSFSSFMNTEAFF. DNA for the CDR3: TGTGCCAGCAGCTTCTCATCGTTCATGAACACTGAAGCTTTCTTT. The whole variable domain, remainder taken from reference TRBV7-9 and TRBJ1-1, is DTGVSQNPRHKITKRGQNVTFRCDPISEHNRLYWYRQTLGQGPEFLTYFQNEAQLEKSRLLSDRFSAERPKGSFSTLEIQRTEQGDSAMYLCASSFSSFMNTEAFFGQGTRLTVV.

The chain recombines TRBV28 with TRBJ2-5; D is undetermined. Germline V gene lookup returns CDR1 MDHEN and CDR2 SYDVKM. Trimming cost V 3 bases and J 5 bases, with 10 bases left between them. The CDR3 loop spans 13 amino acids. CDR3 in amino acids: CASSFLGRETQYF. The CDR3 bases are TGTGCCAGCAGTTTCCTGGGTCGGGAGACCCAGTACTTC. Looking up the rest from reference TRBV28 and TRBJ2-5 gives the full variable domain: DVKVTQSSRYLVKRTGEKVFLECVQDMDHENMFWYRQDPGLGLRLIYFSYDVKMKEKGDIPEGYSVSREKKERFSLILESASTNQTSMYLCASSFLGRETQYFGPGTRLLVL.